This TCR beta chain is from a study of multiple sclerosis patients with progressive multifocal leukoencephalopathy. Germline V gene lookup returns CDR1 SNHLY and CDR2 FYNNEI. The ends were cut back, 3 bases at V and 6 bases at J, with 20 bases in the middle. The CDR3 totals 16 residues. Time point indicated: before natalizumab initiation. Every listed patient previously received interferon beta; all PML patients were women. Sequencing was at survey level. The repertoire was sequenced with immunoSEQ multiplex PCR; TCRdb's copy has only in-frame clones and lacks some. The sample holds around 30,000 clones, 70% to 90% seen once.

The chain combines TRBV2 with TRBJ1-2, with D unclear. Sequenced input: PBMCs. This clonotype originated in a human donor with multiple sclerosis. The CDR3 DNA reads as TGTGCCAGCAGTGACCTTGATCCTGGAGTTGGTCATGGCTACACCTTC. This translates into CASSDLDPGVGHGYTF.